This T cell receptor beta chain was retrieved from a study of blood T cell repertoires in COVID-19. Overall study context: Material from acute and convalescent COVID-19 was sourced from the United States, Italy and Spain.

Original data processing: Estimation of nucleated cell counts was performed using reference gene primer amplification. Profiled with immunoSEQ multiplex PCR; TCRdb holds only in-frame clones, not every one. V and J calls and clone size are copied from that table; D and trimming were computed from the DNA. The sample contains a few hundred thousand clones, about 87% of which appear only once. The CDR3 is 14 amino acids. The V segment lost 2 bases and the J segment 0 bases; nucleotides outside the gene matches: 1. Germline V CDR1 and CDR2: GTSNPN, SVGIG (reference sequence). The age range of participants was 18 to 89 years, with residence in about two dozen US areas.

Sequencing input: PBMCs or T cells enriched from blood (not recorded which). The sequence was collected from a man aged 30 to 45 who had recovered from COVID-19. V gene TRBV30 combines with J gene TRBJ1-5; 7 bases map to TRBD1. CDR3 sequence (DNA): TGTGCCTGGAGTACAGGGGATAGCAATCAGCCCCAGCATTTT. Translated, it gives CAWSTGDSNQPQHF.